Detailed here is one T cell receptor (beta chain). What it binds is unknown. Method: immunoSEQ multiplex PCR; TCRdb's copy keeps in-frame clones and lacks some. The data show 17,000 or so clones, roughly 87% seen once. These data are taken from a study of OX40 agonist ivuxolimab in advanced cancers. Overall study findings and caveats: Some nonresponders additionally presented with little normalized T-cell clonal expansion.

Germline CDR1 reads SNHLY; CDR2 reads FYNNEI. This CDR3 is 14 amino acids long. With V trimmed by 10 bases and J by 4 bases, 8 bases remained unmatched. J is TRBJ1-4 and V is TRBV2; 8 bases agree with TRBD1. The TCR was taken from an adult with an advanced solid tumor such as melanoma, head and neck, liver or kidney cancer. Sequencing was performed on CD4+ or CD8+ T cells sorted from blood, taken in a trial of the OX40 agonist ivuxolimab. The CDR3 loop is CATYPGGLNEKLFF. CDR3 nucleotide sequence: TGTGCCACTTACCCAGGGGGCCTTAATGAAAAACTGTTTTTT.